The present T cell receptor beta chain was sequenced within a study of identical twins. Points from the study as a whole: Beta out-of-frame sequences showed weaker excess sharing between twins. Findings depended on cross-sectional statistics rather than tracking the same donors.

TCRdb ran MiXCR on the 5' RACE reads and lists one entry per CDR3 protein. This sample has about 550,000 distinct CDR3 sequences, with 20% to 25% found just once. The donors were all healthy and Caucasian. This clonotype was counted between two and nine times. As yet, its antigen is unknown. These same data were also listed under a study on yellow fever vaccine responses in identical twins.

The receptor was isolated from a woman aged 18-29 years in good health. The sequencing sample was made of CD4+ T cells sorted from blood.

CDR3 sequence (DNA): TGTGCCAGCAGGATTGATGACAGGGGGACAACAGATACGCAGTATTTT. Protein sequence: CASRIDDRGTTDTQYF. The V and J genes are TRBV6-1 and TRBJ2-3; 9 bases are shared with TRBD1. CDR1 and CDR2 (germline): MNHNS, SASEGT. CDR3 length: 16 residues. Germline trimming cut 6 bases from V and 3 bases from J; bases unmatched to any gene: 10.